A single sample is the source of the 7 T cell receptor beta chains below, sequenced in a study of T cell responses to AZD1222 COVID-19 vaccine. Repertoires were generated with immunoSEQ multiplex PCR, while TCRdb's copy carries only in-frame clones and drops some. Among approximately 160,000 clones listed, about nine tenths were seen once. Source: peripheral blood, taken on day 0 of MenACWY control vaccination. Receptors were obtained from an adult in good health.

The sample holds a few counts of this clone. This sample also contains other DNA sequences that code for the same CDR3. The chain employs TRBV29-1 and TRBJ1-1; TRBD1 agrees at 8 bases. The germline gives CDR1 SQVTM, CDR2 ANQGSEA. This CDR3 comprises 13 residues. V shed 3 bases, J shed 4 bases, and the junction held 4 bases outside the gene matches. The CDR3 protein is CSVEKGQGTEAFF. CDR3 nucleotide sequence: TGCAGCGTTGAGAAAGGACAGGGCACTGAAGCTTTCTTT.

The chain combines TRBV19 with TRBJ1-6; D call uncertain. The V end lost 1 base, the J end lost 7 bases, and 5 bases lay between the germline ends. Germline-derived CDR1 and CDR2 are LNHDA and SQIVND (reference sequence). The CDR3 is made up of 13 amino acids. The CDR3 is CASSIVGNSPLHF. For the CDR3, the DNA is TGTGCCAGTAGTATAGTTGGGAATTCACCCCTCCACTTT.

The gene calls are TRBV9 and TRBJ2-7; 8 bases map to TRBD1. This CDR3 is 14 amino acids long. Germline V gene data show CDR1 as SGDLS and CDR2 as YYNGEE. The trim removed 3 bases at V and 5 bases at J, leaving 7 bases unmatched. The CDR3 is CASSGRQGTHEQYF. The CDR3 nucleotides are TGTGCCAGCAGCGGAAGACAGGGGACCCACGAGCAGTACTTC. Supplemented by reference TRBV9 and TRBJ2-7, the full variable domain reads DSGVTQTPKHLITATGQRVTLRCSPRSGDLSVYWYQQSLDQGLQFLIQYYNGEERAKGNILERFSAQQFPDLHSELNLSSLELGDSALYFCASSGRQGTHEQYFGPGTRLTVT.

The DNA for the CDR3 is TGTGCCAGCAGCCGACTGGCGGGGGGCCCCGACGGGGAGCTGTTTTTT. This sequence encodes CASSRLAGGPDGELFF. The chain couples TRBV7-3 to TRBJ2-2; 8 nucleotides align to TRBD2. Germline V gene data show CDR1 as SGHTA and CDR2 as FQGTGA. This CDR3 comprises 16 residues. Trimming removed 5 bases from V and 7 bases from J; junction bases left unmatched: 12.

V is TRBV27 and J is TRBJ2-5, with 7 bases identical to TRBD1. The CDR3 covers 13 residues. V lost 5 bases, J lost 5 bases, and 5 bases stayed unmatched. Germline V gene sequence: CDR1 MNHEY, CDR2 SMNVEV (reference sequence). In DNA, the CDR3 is TGTGCCAGCAGTCCAGACAGGGTGGAGACCCAGTACTTC. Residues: CASSPDRVETQYF.

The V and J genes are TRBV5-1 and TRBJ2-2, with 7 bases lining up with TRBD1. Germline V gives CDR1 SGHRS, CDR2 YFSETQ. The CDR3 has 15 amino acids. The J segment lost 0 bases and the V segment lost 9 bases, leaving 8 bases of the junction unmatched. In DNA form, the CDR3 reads TGCGCCACCACCCCGGGACAGCCGAACACCGGGGAGCTGTTTTTT. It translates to CATTPGQPNTGELFF.

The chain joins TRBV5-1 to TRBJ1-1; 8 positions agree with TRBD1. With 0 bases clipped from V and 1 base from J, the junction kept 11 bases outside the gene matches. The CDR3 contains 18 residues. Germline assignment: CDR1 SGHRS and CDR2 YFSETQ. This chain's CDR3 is CASSLDRGSPRSNTEAFF. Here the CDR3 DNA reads TGCGCCAGCAGCTTGGACAGGGGGTCGCCTCGATCGAACACTGAAGCTTTCTTT.